This TCR beta chain is from a study of T-cell reconstitution after alpha-beta-depleted transplantation in children. Unique molecular identifiers were used in preparing the TCRbeta library. TCRdb processed the PCR reads anew with MiXCR; each CDR3 protein has one entry. In the table there are about 980,000 distinct CDR3 sequences, about 26% of which are singletons. Sequenced material: PBMCs, mostly from graft donor cells, taken 360 days after TCRalphabeta/CD19-depleted stem cell transplant. The sequence was collected from a boy younger than two who had a stem cell transplant for SCID, so the T cells may come from the graft donor.

CDR3 in amino acids: CSARLRTSTDTQYF. The CDR3 DNA follows: TGCAGTGCTAGACTCCGGACTAGCACAGATACGCAGTATTTT. The V call is TRBV20-1, the J call TRBJ2-3; weak D call: TRBD2 (5 bases). CDR1 and CDR2 (germline): DFQATT, SNEGSKA (reference sequence). CDR3 length: 14 residues. Between the trimmed V and J ends, which lost 2 bases and 0 bases, there was a span of 9 bases.